The following is a TCR beta chain sequence with its context. The use of genomic DNA as template underpinned the TCR beta VDJ and CDR3 profiling. From the reads, TCRdb called clonotypes with MiXCR, one entry per CDR3 protein. Of a few hundred thousand distinct CDR3 sequences in the sample, roughly 68% were seen once. CDR1 is SGHDT, CDR2 YYEEEE, per germline. The V and J ends lost 2 bases and 2 bases, in that order; junction bases with no gene match: 6. The CDR3 totals 15 residues. The record originates from a study of CD8+CD57+ T cells in acquired aplastic anemia. Study as a whole: Average DNA yield from sorted CD4+ and CD8+ cells was around 3.2 ug. Healthy donors gave 10 million or so reads on average for CD4+ cells.

The sample was sorted CD4+, CD8+, or CD8+CD57+ T cells (not recorded which) from PBMCs. The rearrangement uses TRBV5-6 and TRBJ2-5, with 7 bases matching TRBD2. This clonotype originated in a human donor in good health, serving as a control. Written as DNA, the CDR3 is TGTGCCAGCAGCTTACGGGGGGTCAGTCAAGAGACCCAGTACTTC. It yields the protein CASSLRGVSQETQYF.